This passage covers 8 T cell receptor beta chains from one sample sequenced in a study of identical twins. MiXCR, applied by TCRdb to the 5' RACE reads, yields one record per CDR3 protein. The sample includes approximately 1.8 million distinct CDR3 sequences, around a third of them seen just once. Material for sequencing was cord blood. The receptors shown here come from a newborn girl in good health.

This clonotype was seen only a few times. The CDR3 bases are TGCAGTGCTTACGGACAGGGGGCTAGACTTTACAATGAGCAGTTCTTC. Translating gives CSAYGQGARLYNEQFF. The V and J genes are TRBV20-1 and TRBJ2-1, with TRBD1 matching over 11 bases. In germline, CDR1 is DFQATT, CDR2 SNEGSKA (reference sequence). This CDR3 region has 16 residues. V lost 5 bases and J lost 4; bases outside the gene matches: 10.

The CDR3 DNA is TGTGCCAGCAGGAAGACTAGCGGGAGAGGGGGTGAGCAGTTCTTC. It encodes CASRKTSGRGGEQFF. V is TRBV7-2 and J is TRBJ2-1, with 12 nucleotides matching TRBD2. CDR3 length equals 15 residues. J was trimmed by 9 bases and V by 6 bases; bases with no gene match: 9. The germline V gene has CDR1 SGHTA and CDR2 FQGNSA.

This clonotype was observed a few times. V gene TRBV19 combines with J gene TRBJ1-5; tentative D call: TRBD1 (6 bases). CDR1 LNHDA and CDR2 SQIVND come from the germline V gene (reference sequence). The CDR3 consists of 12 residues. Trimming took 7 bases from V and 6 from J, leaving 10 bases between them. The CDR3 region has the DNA TGTGCCAGTAATCTGGGGGCTCAGCCCCAGCATTTT. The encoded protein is CASNLGAQPQHF.

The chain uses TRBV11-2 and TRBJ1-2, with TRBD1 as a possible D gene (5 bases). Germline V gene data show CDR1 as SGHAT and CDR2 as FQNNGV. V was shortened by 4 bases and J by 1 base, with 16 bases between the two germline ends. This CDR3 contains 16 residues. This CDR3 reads CASSSPYRDFNYGYTF. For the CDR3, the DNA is TGTGCCAGCAGCTCGCCCTACCGGGACTTTAACTATGGCTACACCTTC.

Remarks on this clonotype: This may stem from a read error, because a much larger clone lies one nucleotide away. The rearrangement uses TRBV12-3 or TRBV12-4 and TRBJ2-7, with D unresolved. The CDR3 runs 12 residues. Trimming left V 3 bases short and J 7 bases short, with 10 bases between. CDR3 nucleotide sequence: TGTGCCAGCAGTTTTCTCTCAAATGAGCAGTACTTC. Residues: CASSFLSNEQYF.

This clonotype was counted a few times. CDR3 loop: CASSRIRGNAEAFF. CDR3 nucleotides: TGCGCCAGCAGCCGGATCAGGGGTAACGCTGAAGCTTTCTTT. J is TRBJ1-1 and V is TRBV4-1; D perhaps matches TRBD1 (6 bases). The germline V gene encodes CDR1 MGHRA and CDR2 YSYEKL. The CDR3 is 14 amino acids. Trimming cost V 4 bases and J 6 bases, with 15 bases left between them.

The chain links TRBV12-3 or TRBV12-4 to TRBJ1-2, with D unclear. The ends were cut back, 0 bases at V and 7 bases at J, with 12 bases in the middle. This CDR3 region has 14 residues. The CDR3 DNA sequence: TGTGCCAGCAGTTTAGCTGGGCTGACTAGTGGCTACACCTTC. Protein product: CASSLAGLTSGYTF.

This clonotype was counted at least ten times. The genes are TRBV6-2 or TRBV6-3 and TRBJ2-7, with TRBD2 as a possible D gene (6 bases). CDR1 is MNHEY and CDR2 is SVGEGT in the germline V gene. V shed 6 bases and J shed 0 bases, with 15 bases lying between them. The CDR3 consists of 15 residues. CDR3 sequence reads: CASSFLGSPSYEQYF. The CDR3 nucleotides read TGTGCCAGCAGCTTCCTCGGGAGCCCCTCCTACGAGCAGTACTTC.